The 27 T cell receptor beta chains below all came from one sample that was sequenced in a study of shared clonotypes between healthy human individuals. The protocol was immunoSEQ multiplex PCR, while the TCRdb copy is restricted to in-frame clones and leaves out a portion. The data hold about 660,000 clones, with around 72% observed a single time. Sequencing was performed on memory CD4+ T cells sorted from blood. The subset: CD45RA-negative fraction. Every receptor here comes from a woman aged 25 to 39 in good health.

CDR3 in amino acids: CASSQDQGGRVNTEAFF. The CDR3 region has the DNA TGCGCCAGCAGCCAAGATCAGGGAGGGAGAGTGAACACTGAAGCTTTCTTT. The V and J genes are TRBV4-1 and TRBJ1-1; D is perhaps TRBD1 (5 bases). V lost 0 bases to trimming and J lost 0 bases, with 14 bases between them. CDR3 length equals 17 residues. CDR1 and CDR2 (germline): MGHRA, YSYEKL.

The CDR3 DNA follows: TGTGCCAGCGGAGGGGAAGCCTCTGGAAACACCATATATTTT. Translated: CASGGEASGNTIYF. The J gene is TRBJ1-3, the V gene TRBV25-1, with D perhaps TRBD1 (5 bases). The germline V and J ends were trimmed by 8 bases and 0 bases, with 11 bases remaining between them. The CDR3 length is 14 residues. In germline, CDR1 is MGHDK, CDR2 SYGVNS.

The V gene is TRBV30, the J gene TRBJ1-5, with D tentatively TRBD1 (5 bases). Trimming removed 3 bases at V and 2 bases at J, with 11 bases between. This CDR3 contains 14 residues. Germline loops: CDR1 GTSNPN, CDR2 SVGIG (reference sequence). The CDR3 reads CAWRPRGRNQPQHF. The CDR3 DNA reads as TGTGCCTGGAGGCCTAGGGGCCGCAATCAGCCCCAGCATTTT. The entire variable domain, with the rest obtained from reference TRBV30 and TRBJ1-5, is as follows: SQTIHQWPATLVQPVGSPLSLECTVEGTSNPNLYWYRQAAGRGLQLLFYSVGIGQISSEVPQNLSASRPQDRQFILSSKKLLLSDSGFYLCAWRPRGRNQPQHFGDGTRLSIL.

The chain joins TRBV6-1 to TRBJ1-5; no clear D gene. The V gene's germline CDR1 is MNHNS and CDR2 SASEGT. Between the trimmed V and J ends, which lost 7 bases and 1 base, there was a span of 8 bases. This CDR3 region has 13 residues. CDR3 sequence: CASTAGSNQPQHF. CDR3 bases: TGTGCCAGCACGGCGGGAAGCAATCAGCCCCAGCATTTT.

About this clone: An end of the junction differs from the germline gene, which may be a read error. This rearrangement joins TRBV11-2 to TRBJ2-7; 9 bases line up with TRBD2. The CDR3 covers 16 residues. Germline V lookup: CDR1 SGHAT, CDR2 FQNNGV. CDR3 bases: TGTGCCAGCAGCCTAGAAATAGCGGGAGTTTCCTACGAGCAGTACTTC. It codes for CASSLEIAGVSYEQYF.

V and J are TRBV2 and TRBJ2-5; 14 positions match TRBD2. Germline CDR1 reads SNHLY; CDR2 reads FYNNEI. The J segment lost 5 bases and the V segment lost 4 bases, leaving 15 bases of the junction unmatched. This CDR3 is 19 amino acids long. The DNA of the CDR3 is TGTGCCAGCAGTGTTGACGGCTCTGGACTAGCGGGAGGCCAGGAGACCCAGTACTTC. It translates to CASSVDGSGLAGGQETQYF.

The V call is TRBV6-4, the J call TRBJ2-7; 7 bases map to TRBD2. Germline V lookup: CDR1 MRHNA, CDR2 SNTAGT. The CDR3 covers 13 residues. Trimming at V came to 4 bases and at J to 5 bases, leaving 5 bases not matched to a gene. CDR3 loop: CASSVGEGHEQYF. Here the CDR3 DNA reads TGTGCCAGCAGTGTGGGGGAGGGACACGAGCAGTACTTC.

The chain has TRBV11-3 and TRBJ2-2, with D possibly called TRBD1 or TRBD2 (5 bases each). The CDR3 length is 15 residues. With 5 bases removed from V and 8 bases from J, the gap between germline ends came to 18 bases. Germline lookup yields CDR1 SGHNT and CDR2 YENEEA. CDR3 in DNA: TGTGCCAGCAGCGGCCGGGGCTCCGAGGGGGGGGAGCTGTTTTTT. This sequence encodes CASSGRGSEGGELFF. The full variable domain, with the rest looked up from reference TRBV11-3 and TRBJ2-2, is EAGVVQSPRYKIIEKKQPVAFWCNPISGHNTLYWYLQNLGQGPELLIRYENEEAVDDSQLPKDRFSAERLKGVDSTLKIQPAELGDSAVYLCASSGRGSEGGELFFGEGSRLTVL.

The chain uses TRBV28 and TRBJ2-1, with D possibly being TRBD1 (5 bases). There are 16 residues in the CDR3. Trimming stripped 7 bases from V and 6 bases from J, with 22 bases between. Germline loops: CDR1 MDHEN, CDR2 SYDVKM. This CDR3 reads CASTPPQALTTNEQFF. DNA of the CDR3: TGTGCCAGCACGCCACCACAGGCCCTGACGACCAATGAGCAGTTCTTC. Based on the CDR3 plus reference TRBV28 and TRBJ2-1, the full variable domain is DVKVTQSSRYLVKRTGEKVFLECVQDMDHENMFWYRQDPGLGLRLIYFSYDVKMKEKGDIPEGYSVSREKKERFSLILESASTNQTSMYLCASTPPQALTTNEQFFGPGTRLTVL.

The rearrangement joins TRBV6-1 to TRBJ1-1; no definite D call. Trimming removed 2 bases from V and 7 bases from J, with 8 bases in between. CDR1 and CDR2 (germline): MNHNS, SASEGT. The CDR3 spans 12 residues. CDR3 protein: CASSELYNEAFF. In DNA form, the CDR3 reads TGTGCCAGCAGTGAATTGTACAATGAAGCTTTCTTT.

The chain is built from TRBV4-1 and TRBJ2-4; no clear D gene. The CDR3 extends over 19 amino acids. Trimming removed 0 bases from V and 7 bases from J, with 25 bases in between. Germline V gives CDR1 MGHRA, CDR2 YSYEKL. CDR3 in amino acids: CASSQDEVGDPGFLNIQYF. CDR3 coding DNA: TGCGCCAGCAGCCAAGATGAGGTAGGCGACCCCGGCTTCCTGAACATTCAGTACTTC.

This clone was seen many times. V gene TRBV11-2 combines with J gene TRBJ2-1; TRBD2 matches 11 bases. Germline trimming cut 4 bases from V and 7 bases from J; bases unmatched to any gene: 9. Germline V lookup: CDR1 SGHAT, CDR2 FQNNGV. The CDR3 runs to 16 residues. Here the CDR3 reads CASSSVGLAGGNEQFF. The CDR3 DNA reads TGTGCCAGCAGCTCGGTAGGGCTAGCGGGAGGAAATGAGCAGTTCTTC.

The CDR3 sequence: CASSPYKNTGELFF. CDR3 DNA sequence: TGTGCCAGCAGCCCATACAAGAACACCGGGGAGCTGTTTTTT. The J gene is TRBJ2-2, the V gene TRBV6-5; D call uncertain. The V end lost 6 bases, the J end lost 1 base, and 9 bases lay between the germline ends. Germline loops: CDR1 MNHEY, CDR2 SVGAGI. The CDR3 covers 14 residues.

This chain joins TRBV4-2 and TRBJ2-2, with 13 bases that match TRBD2. This CDR3 is 16 amino acids long. The germline gives CDR1 LGHNA, CDR2 YNFKEQ. The junction had 8 bases not matched to a gene; V was cut back by 8 bases and J by 5 bases. The CDR3 reads CASRGLAGEWTGELFF. CDR3 sequence (DNA): TGTGCCAGCCGAGGACTAGCGGGAGAGTGGACCGGGGAGCTGTTTTTT.

As for this clone: Compared with germline, one end of the junction differs, possibly owing to a read error. The chain uses TRBV2 and TRBJ2-4; 16 bases match TRBD2. CDR1 and CDR2 from the germline V gene are SNHLY and FYNNEI. The CDR3 is 12 residues long. This chain's CDR3 is CASSGTSGRACF. CDR3 sequence (DNA): TGTGCCAGCAGCGGGACTAGCGGGAGGGCATGCTTC. Complete variable domain (other parts from reference TRBV2 and TRBJ2-4): EPEVTQTPSHQVTQMGQEVILRCVPISNHLYFYWYRQILGQKVEFLVSFYNNEISEKSEIFDDQFSVERPDGSNFTLKIRSTKLEDSAMYFCASSGTSGRACFGAGTRLSVL.

The V and J genes are TRBV18 and TRBJ1-4, with TRBD1 identical over 10 bases. The CDR3 totals 14 residues. Trimming took 4 bases from V and 8 from J; bases not matched to a gene: 4. CDR1 and CDR2 (germline): KGHSH, LQKENI. The DNA for the CDR3 is TGTGCCAGCTCACGGGACAGGGGTAACGAAAAACTGTTTTTT. Translating gives CASSRDRGNEKLFF.

In the case of this clone: Other nucleotide sequences from this sample produce the same CDR3. The gene calls are TRBV5-1 and TRBJ2-1; TRBD1 or TRBD2 may be the D gene (5 bases each). The germline CDR1 and CDR2 sequences are SGHRS and YFSETQ. V was trimmed by 0 bases and J by 3 bases, leaving 10 bases between them. The CDR3 is 15 amino acids. CDR3 loop: CASSLDSGSYNEQFF. CDR3 bases: TGCGCCAGCAGCTTGGATTCAGGGAGCTACAATGAGCAGTTCTTC.

The CDR3 nucleotides are TGTGCCAGCAGCCCCAAGGGAGGGTATAGCTATGGCTACACCTTC. Protein: CASSPKGGYSYGYTF. The chain couples TRBV12-1 to TRBJ1-2. TRBV12-1 is a pseudogene segment. This CDR3 has 15 residues.

The chain joins TRBV5-4 to TRBJ2-2; D unclear. CDR3 length equals 14 residues. Trimming stripped 8 bases from V and 9 bases from J, with 20 bases between. Germline assignment: CDR1 SGHNT and CDR2 YYREEE (reference sequence). CDR3: CASKVTHVDRELFF. CDR3 DNA: TGTGCCAGTAAGGTGACCCACGTGGATAGGGAGCTGTTTTTT.

V usage is TRBV7-3 and J usage is TRBJ2-3; TRBD2 aligns across 8 bases. This CDR3 has 17 residues. Looked up from germline, CDR1 is SGHTA and CDR2 is FQGTGA. V was clipped by 1 base and J by 3 bases; unmatched bases: 9. The CDR3 DNA sequence: TGTGCCAGCAGCTTAAATAGTCGGGCTAGCGGGACAGATACGCAGTATTTT. Its protein product is CASSLNSRASGTDTQYF.

V and J are TRBV6-6 and TRBJ1-4; D gene unclear. CDR1 is MNHNY and CDR2 is SVGAGI in the germline V gene (reference sequence). Trimming took off 8 bases at V and 6 bases at J, with 13 bases between the two ends. The length of the CDR3 is 13 residues. The CDR3 spells CASRASHDEKLFF. The CDR3 DNA is TGTGCCAGCCGGGCGAGCCATGATGAAAAACTGTTTTTT.

This rearrangement joins TRBV2 to TRBJ2-1; 11 positions match TRBD2. The CDR3 is made up of 14 amino acids. The germline V gene has CDR1 SNHLY and CDR2 FYNNEI. With V trimmed by 4 bases and J by 8 bases, 4 bases remained unmatched. The CDR3 protein is CASSGIAGGYEQFF. The CDR3 DNA reads TGTGCCAGCAGTGGGATAGCGGGAGGGTATGAGCAGTTCTTC.

The chain links TRBV5-6 to TRBJ1-2; 8 nucleotides align to TRBD1. CDR3 length: 15 amino acids. CDR1 and CDR2 (germline): SGHDT, YYEEEE. V was pared by 4 bases and J by 3 bases, with 8 bases of the junction left unmatched. CDR3: CASSIRTGIYYGYTF. The CDR3, as DNA: TGTGCCAGCAGCATCCGGACAGGGATTTACTATGGCTACACCTTC.

The rearrangement links TRBV21-1 to TRBJ2-1. TRBV21-1 is given as a pseudogene. This CDR3 spans 13 amino acids. This CDR3 reads CASSKSLFDEQFF. The CDR3 bases are TGTGCCAGCAGCAAGTCTCTATTCGACGAGCAGTTCTTC.

This chain joins TRBV5-6 and TRBJ1-2; TRBD1 aligns across 9 bases. The CDR3 runs 17 residues. Per germline, CDR1 SGHDT and CDR2 YYEEEE. Trimming cost V 4 bases and J 2 bases; bases outside gene matches: 12. The CDR3 sequence is CASSHAGTGRGNYGYTF. The CDR3 DNA sequence: TGTGCCAGCAGCCACGCCGGGACAGGGAGGGGGAACTATGGCTACACCTTC. The full variable domain, with the rest looked up from reference TRBV5-6 and TRBJ1-2, is DAGVTQSPTHLIKTRGQQVTLRCSPKSGHDTVSWYQQALGQGPQFIFQYYEEEERQRGNFPDRFSGHQFPNYSSELNVNALLLGDSALYLCASSHAGTGRGNYGYTFGSGTRLTVV.

This rearrangement joins TRBV5-1 to TRBJ2-1; TRBD2 matches at 7 bases. Looked up from germline, CDR1 is SGHRS and CDR2 is YFSETQ. V was pared by 1 base and J by 2 bases, with 6 bases of the junction left unmatched. The length of the CDR3 is 16 residues. CDR3 loop: CASSLSSGTTYNEQFF. The CDR3 DNA is TGCGCCAGCAGCTTGTCCAGCGGGACGACCTACAATGAGCAGTTCTTC.

This clone was seen once. The rearrangement uses TRBV2 and TRBJ1-2; D unresolved. The CDR3 has 15 amino acids. Germline CDR1 SNHLY, CDR2 FYNNEI. Trimming left V 2 bases short and J 4 bases short, with 14 bases between. CDR3 residues: CASSESSDYLYGYTF. As DNA, the CDR3 is TGTGCCAGCAGTGAATCCTCAGACTACCTCTATGGCTACACCTTC.